This T cell receptor (beta chain) was recorded in a study of T cell responses to AZD1222 COVID-19 vaccine. The assay was immunoSEQ multiplex PCR, and TCRdb's table has in-frame clones only and misses some. The sample holds 180,000 or so clones, 92% seen once. Some second doses came at about 4 weeks and others at about 12 weeks; these were pooled. Study outcomes and limitations: Clonal diversity was possibly underestimated, and the donors were mostly white British, with more females. Reportedly, nearly half of unique spike TCRs recognized epitopes outside B.1.351/B.1.1.7 mutations.

On this clone itself: The target antigen is unknown.

The sequence came from an adult who received the AZD1222 COVID-19 vaccine. This specimen consisted of peripheral blood, obtained 28 days after the second AZD1222 dose.

CDR3: CASSLAGPMNTEAFF. As DNA, the CDR3 is TGCGCCAGCAGCTTGGCTGGCCCCATGAACACTGAAGCTTTCTTT. The chain links TRBV5-1 to TRBJ1-1, with D unclear. There are 15 residues in the CDR3. Germline-derived CDR1 and CDR2 are SGHRS and YFSETQ. V was cut by 0 bases and J by 0 bases, with 9 bases left in between.